Here is one T cell receptor beta chain with its context. The antigen this receptor binds is unknown. Base qualities are not at hand, and no much larger clone is one base apart. This sample was taken from a study of PD-1 blockade in classical Hodgkin lymphoma (dated by TCRdb to 2018 to 2021). Regarding the study in general: A peripheral blood immune signature of response to PD-1 blockade in classical Hodgkin lymphoma was defined using TCR beta sequencing and CyTOF. What the study reported, not specific to this receptor: Newly diagnosed patients were reported to have lower baseline TCR diversity than healthy donors, and relapsed/refractory patients were reported to have lower baseline TCR diversity still. The study was restricted to a single clinical trial cohort, and the causes of repertoire differences, possibly disease activity or prior therapy, were left undefined.

The intended sense of this specimen's time point label: newly diagnosed, previously untreated cHL patient sample. CD4+ T cells were purified from thawed PBMCs by magnetic negative selection with a Miltenyi CD4+ T cell isolation kit. PBMCs from patients with newly diagnosed, previously untreated classical Hodgkin lymphoma were sequenced as a comparison group for the relapsed/refractory trial patients. After peripheral blood was drawn into 8 mL Vacutainer Cell Preparation Tubes, PBMCs were isolated by centrifugation and then cryopreserved. Purified CD4+ and CD8+ fractions were prepared only for cases in which an additional PBMC sample was available. Magnetically labelled cells were removed on LS columns in a quadroMACS separator, and the flow-through was retained as the purified fraction. The Qiagen DNeasy kit was used to extract genomic DNA from unsorted PBMCs and from the negatively selected CD4+ and CD8+ fractions. Amplification of TCR beta CDR3 regions was done by immunoSEQ multiplex PCR with primers that anneal to V and J segments. A synthetic immune receptor repertoire was used to minimize amplification bias, and any remaining bias was removed computationally after sequencing. The published analysis was carried out like this. Custom Python scripts were used to quantify repertoire diversity as the Shannon entropy index. Unsorted, CD4+ and CD8+ repertoires were examined separately, except in combined analyses, for which CD4+ and CD8+ sequences were merged in silico. The source is immuneACCESS, and TCRdb retained only in-frame sequences with V and J called. Part of the clones is not carried over; for the studies checked, unresolved V genes explain less than half of this, and the remainder is unexplained. The DNA was the basis for D and trimming; V, J and clone size are from that table. This sample lists fewer than 35,000 clones; roughly nine tenths were detected once. Jointly, the top ten make up roughly 1.2% of the sample.

The trim is 9 bases for V and 7 bases for J, with a gap of 16 bases between the germline ends. The germline V gene (reference sequence) sets CDR1 to SGHKS and CDR2 to YYEKEE. The CDR3 holds 13 amino acids from the cysteine to the phenylalanine. Only the CDR3 DNA stays, 39 bases, in frame from base 1. Sequenced sample: CD4+ T cells from blood. This TCR was recovered from a human donor with classical Hodgkin lymphoma. This chain is built from TRBV5-5 and TRBJ1-4, with no D gene named confidently. The CDR3 here reads CATSGSRSEKLFF. The nucleotide sequence is TGTGCCACCTCCGGGAGTCGAAGTGAAAAACTGTTTTTT. The reference TRBV5-5 and TRBJ1-4 proteins fill in what lies around the CDR3, so the full variable domain reads DAGVTQSPTHLIKTRGQQVTLRCSPISGHKSVSWYQQVLGQGPQFIFQYYEKEERGRGNFPDRFSARQFPNYSSELNVNALLLGDSALYLCATSGSRSEKLFFGSGTQLSVL.